The source of this TCR beta chain is a study of blood T cell repertoires in COVID-19. Study summary: From the United States, Italy and Spain came samples of acute and convalescent COVID-19.

CDR1 and CDR2 from the germline V gene are ENHRY and SYGVKD. The CDR3 has 13 residues. V shed 11 bases, J shed 2 bases, and the junction held 7 bases outside the gene matches. Per the original methods: Amplification of reference gene primers was used by the study to estimate nucleated cell counts. Profiled with immunoSEQ multiplex PCR; TCRdb holds only in-frame clones, not every one. That table gives V, J and clone size, and the DNA gave D and trimming. Of roughly 100,000 clones listed, over 75% are singletons. The receptor's source is a man of 80 years or more with active or convalescent COVID-19. The V and J genes are TRBV10-3 and TRBJ2-7; 9 bases are a match to TRBD1. The sequencing sample was made of peripheral blood. DNA of the CDR3: TGTGCCGGCCGGGGGACAGGGACCTACGAGCAGTACTTC. This encodes CAGRGTGTYEQYF.